This T cell receptor (beta chain) was captured by sequencing in a study of shared clonotypes between healthy human individuals. The study's findings and limits: Only blood underwent sampling, and tissue repertoires likely differ. Sequencing of the sorted subsets was shown by rarefaction to be incomplete despite large depth. Relative to their counterparts shared across all four donors, non-shared clonotypes exhibited diminished generation probabilities.

CDR3 length equals 12 residues. CDR1 and CDR2 (germline): SGHTA, FQGNSA. The V end was cut by 3 bases, the J end by 5 bases, with 7 bases between. This clone was recorded a few times. Its antigen is unknown. This sample also contains other DNA sequences that code for the same CDR3. The DNA input per sorted-subset replicate PCR was approximately 210 ng, corresponding to around 30,000 T cell genomes. Clones were read by immunoSEQ multiplex PCR, and TCRdb kept only the in-frame ones, dropping some. The data contain about 960,000 clones, around three quarters of them singletons. This receptor was taken from a man younger than 30 in good health. The source material was memory CD4+ T cells sorted from blood. Stated subset: CD45RA-negative fraction. The chain carries TRBV7-2 and TRBJ2-5; D unclear. DNA for the CDR3: TGTGCCAGCAGCTTGGGAAGGGAGACCCAGTACTTC. Translated, it gives CASSLGRETQYF.